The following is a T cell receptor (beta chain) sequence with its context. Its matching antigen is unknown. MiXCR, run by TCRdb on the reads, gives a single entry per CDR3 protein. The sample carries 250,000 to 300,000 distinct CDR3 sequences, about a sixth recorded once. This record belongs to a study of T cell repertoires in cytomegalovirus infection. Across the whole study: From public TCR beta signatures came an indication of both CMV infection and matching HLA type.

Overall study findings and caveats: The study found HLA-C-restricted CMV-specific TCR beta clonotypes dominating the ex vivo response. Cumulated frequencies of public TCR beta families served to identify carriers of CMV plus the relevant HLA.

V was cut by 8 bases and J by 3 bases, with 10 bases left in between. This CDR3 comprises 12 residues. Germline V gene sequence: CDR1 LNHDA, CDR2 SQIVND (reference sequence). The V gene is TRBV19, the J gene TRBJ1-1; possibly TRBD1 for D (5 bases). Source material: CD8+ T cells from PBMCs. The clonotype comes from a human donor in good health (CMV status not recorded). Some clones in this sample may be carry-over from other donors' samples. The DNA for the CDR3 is TGTGCCAGTTTCCAGGGATACACTGAAGCTTTCTTT. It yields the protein CASFQGYTEAFF.